The 20 T cell receptor beta chains below were found in one sample sequenced in a study of a mutant IDH1 vaccine in newly diagnosed glioma. Antigens of these TCRs are unknown. TCRdb's copy holds only in-frame clones and misses some; the assay was immunoSEQ multiplex PCR. This table holds some 38,000 clones, 60% to 75% found once. Time point denoted: week 47, end of study. What each vaccine dose contained was 300 ug of mutant IDH1 20-mer peptide, accompanied by topical imiquimod. This specimen was PBMCs, taken from a glioma patient whose treatment included an IDH1 peptide vaccine. The receptors come from a man aged 35 to 55 with glioma.

This chain connects TRBV4-1 to TRBJ2-5; possible D gene TRBD1, 5 bases. The CDR3 totals 14 residues. In germline, CDR1 is MGHRA, CDR2 YSYEKL. V lost 1 base and J lost 5, with 11 bases in between. Here the CDR3 DNA reads TGCGCCAGCAGCCAAGCGGACAATCTGGAGACCCAGTACTTC. Its protein product is CASSQADNLETQYF.

J is TRBJ2-2 and V is TRBV5-1; D gene ambiguous. The germline CDR1 and CDR2 sequences are SGHRS and YFSETQ. Trimming took off 2 bases at V and 4 bases at J, with 9 bases between the two ends. CDR3 size: 14 residues. DNA for the CDR3: TGCGCCAGCAGCTTATCCCCCCCCACCGGGGAGCTGTTTTTT. Its translation: CASSLSPPTGELFF.

The chain is built from TRBV27 and TRBJ2-1; 7 nucleotides line up with TRBD1. The CDR3 loop spans 16 amino acids. V shed 4 bases and J 0 bases; nucleotides not matched to a gene: 6. The germline V gene has CDR1 MNHEY and CDR2 SMNVEV (reference sequence). The CDR3 nucleotides read TGTGCCAGCAGTTCGGGGACAGCCAACTCCTACAATGAGCAGTTCTTC. This gives the protein CASSSGTANSYNEQFF.

The chain recombines TRBV7-9 with TRBJ2-7; 8 bases match TRBD1. J gave up 6 bases and V 3 bases, and 4 bases lay outside the gene matches. This CDR3 has 13 residues. Germline CDR1 is SEHNR and CDR2 is FQNEAQ (reference sequence). CDR3 coding DNA: TGTGCCAGCAGCTTCGGACAGGGAGGCGAGCAGTACTTC. Its translation: CASSFGQGGEQYF.

This chain uses TRBV6-1 with TRBJ2-3; either TRBD1 or TRBD2 may fit D (6 bases each). Germline V gene sequence: CDR1 MNHNS, CDR2 SASEGT. This CDR3 comprises 13 residues. V was pared by 3 bases and J by 5 bases, with 9 bases between. CDR3 amino acids: CASSEGGEDTQYF. The CDR3 coding sequence is TGTGCCAGCAGTGAGGGGGGCGAAGATACGCAGTATTTT.

The J gene is TRBJ2-3, the V gene TRBV9; D is ambiguous. V was cut by 3 bases and J by 0 bases, with 11 bases left in between. The CDR3 has 15 residues. Germline CDR1 reads SGDLS; CDR2 reads YYNGEE. In nucleotides, the CDR3 is TGTGCCAGCAGCGCTACATCACTTAGCACAGATACGCAGTATTTT. Translating it yields CASSATSLSTDTQYF.

This clone occurred a few times. V and J are TRBV7-2 and TRBJ1-2; D unclear. Germline V gene lookup returns CDR1 SGHTA and CDR2 FQGNSA. Trimming shortened V by 1 base and J by 6 bases, and 12 bases separated the two germline ends. The CDR3 covers 14 residues. The CDR3 is CASSLGARSDGYTF. DNA for the CDR3: TGTGCCAGCAGCTTAGGGGCCCGCTCGGATGGCTACACCTTC.

V is TRBV6-4 and J is TRBJ1-1; TRBD1 aligns across 7 bases. CDR1 is MRHNA and CDR2 is SNTAGT in the germline V gene. After removal of 5 bases from V and 5 bases from J, the junction contained 5 bases not matched to a gene. The CDR3 contains 13 residues. The CDR3 nucleotides are TGTGCCAGCAGTAAGGACAGGAAGACTGAAGCTTTCTTT. This encodes CASSKDRKTEAFF.

This chain uses TRBV7-2 with TRBJ2-1, with D possibly matching TRBD2 (7 bases). The CDR3 covers 17 residues. V gave up 5 bases and J gave up 6 bases, with 23 bases separating them. Germline V lookup: CDR1 SGHTA, CDR2 FQGNSA. CDR3 bases: TGTGCCAGCAGCCGCACCCGCGCGGGGGCAGTGGGCAATGAGCAGTTCTTC. This codes for CASSRTRAGAVGNEQFF.

The chain couples TRBV5-1 to TRBJ2-1, with 10 positions matching TRBD2. V gave up 4 bases and J gave up 4 bases; unmatched junction bases: 8. Germline CDR1 reads SGHRS; CDR2 reads YFSETQ. The CDR3 consists of 16 residues. The CDR3 spells CASSDRSGRAYNEQFF. CDR3 sequence (DNA): TGCGCCAGCAGCGATCGAAGCGGGAGGGCTTACAATGAGCAGTTCTTC.

The rearrangement uses TRBV11-3 and TRBJ2-5; TRBD1 aligns across 7 bases. Per the germline V gene, CDR1 is SGHNT and CDR2 is YENEEA. There are 16 residues in the CDR3. Germline trimming cut 5 bases from V and 1 base from J; bases unmatched to any gene: 10. The CDR3 loop reads CASSPRQGRTQETQYF. As DNA, the CDR3 is TGTGCCAGCAGCCCCCGACAGGGACGGACCCAAGAGACCCAGTACTTC.

This chain uses TRBV29-1 with TRBJ1-4, with TRBD1 matching 7 bases. The CDR3 contains 15 residues. V lost 5 bases, J lost 2 bases, and 8 bases stayed unmatched. From germline, CDR1 is SQVTM and CDR2 ANQGSEA. The CDR3, as DNA: TGCAGCGTTACACCACAGGGGCTCACTAATGAAAAACTGTTTTTT. The encoded protein is CSVTPQGLTNEKLFF.

The chain couples TRBV5-1 to TRBJ1-1, with unresolved D. Deletions cut 5 bases from V and 1 base from J, with 6 bases between. The CDR3 is 12 residues long. In germline, CDR1 is SGHRS, CDR2 YFSETQ. CDR3 amino acids: CASSGRNTEAFF. CDR3 bases: TGCGCCAGCAGTGGGAGGAACACTGAAGCTTTCTTT. The whole variable domain, filled in from reference TRBV5-1 and TRBJ1-1, reads KAGVTQTPRYLIKTRGQQVTLSCSPISGHRSVSWYQQTPGQGLQFLFEYFSETQRNKGNFPGRFSGRQFSNSRSEMNVSTLELGDSALYLCASSGRNTEAFFGQGTRLTVV.

The chain joins TRBV12-5 to TRBJ2-4; either TRBD1 or TRBD2 may supply D (5 bases each). V was clipped by 11 bases and J by 0 bases, with 17 bases between them. Germline CDR1 LGHNT, CDR2 FRNRAP. This CDR3 spans 15 amino acids. This CDR3 reads CARYSGAEAKNIQYF. In DNA, the CDR3 is TGTGCTCGCTATTCCGGGGCTGAAGCCAAAAACATTCAGTACTTC.

The chain combines TRBV5-1 with TRBJ2-2; a weak D match, TRBD1 (5 bases). Trimming took 0 bases from V and 3 from J, leaving 12 bases between them. Per germline, CDR1 SGHRS and CDR2 YFSETQ. The length of the CDR3 is 16 residues. The CDR3 sequence: CASSLDRNPDTGELFF. CDR3 nucleotide sequence: TGCGCCAGCAGCTTGGACAGGAACCCGGACACCGGGGAGCTGTTTTTT.

This clone was observed once. The chain recombines TRBV2 with TRBJ1-1, with D tentatively TRBD1 (6 bases). With 6 bases removed from V and 5 bases from J, the gap between germline ends came to 19 bases. This CDR3 is 15 amino acids long. Germline CDR1 SNHLY, CDR2 FYNNEI. The DNA for the CDR3 is TGTGCCAGCAGCCTACAGGACAGCGGTCGGACTGAAGCTTTCTTT. Amino acids: CASSLQDSGRTEAFF.

This chain connects TRBV6-1 to TRBJ1-1; D may be TRBD1 (5 bases). CDR3 length: 13 residues. CDR1 and CDR2 from the germline V gene are MNHNS and SASEGT. V lost 6 bases and J 5 bases, leaving 13 bases between the germline ends. For the CDR3, the DNA is TGTGCCAGCAGGGGGGGTTCGGGAACTGAAGCTTTCTTT. This encodes CASRGGSGTEAFF.

The rearrangement links TRBV10-3 to TRBJ2-4; no firm D call. In germline, CDR1 is ENHRY, CDR2 SYGVKD. V was pared by 3 bases and J by 0 bases, with 12 bases between. This CDR3 has 16 amino acids. The CDR3 loop reads CAISDPSWEAKNIQYF. CDR3 nucleotides: TGTGCCATCAGTGACCCATCATGGGAAGCCAAAAACATTCAGTACTTC.

The V call is TRBV4-3, the J call TRBJ1-6; no definite D call. Germline V gene sequence: CDR1 LGHNA, CDR2 YSLEER. The CDR3 contains 17 residues. V dropped 3 bases and J dropped 0 bases, with 12 bases sitting between them. CDR3 sequence (DNA): TGCGCCAGCAGCCACCTAAGGGCAAGCTCCTATAATTCACCCCTCCACTTT. The encoded protein is CASSHLRASSYNSPLHF.

V is TRBV4-3 and J is TRBJ2-2; 8 bases match TRBD1. Germline lookup yields CDR1 LGHNA and CDR2 YSLEER. V lost 6 bases to trimming and J lost 5 bases; unmatched junction nucleotides: 11. This CDR3 contains 16 residues. The CDR3 region is CASRSPGTGETGELFF. The CDR3 nucleotides are TGCGCCAGCAGGTCACCCGGGACAGGAGAAACCGGGGAGCTGTTTTTT.